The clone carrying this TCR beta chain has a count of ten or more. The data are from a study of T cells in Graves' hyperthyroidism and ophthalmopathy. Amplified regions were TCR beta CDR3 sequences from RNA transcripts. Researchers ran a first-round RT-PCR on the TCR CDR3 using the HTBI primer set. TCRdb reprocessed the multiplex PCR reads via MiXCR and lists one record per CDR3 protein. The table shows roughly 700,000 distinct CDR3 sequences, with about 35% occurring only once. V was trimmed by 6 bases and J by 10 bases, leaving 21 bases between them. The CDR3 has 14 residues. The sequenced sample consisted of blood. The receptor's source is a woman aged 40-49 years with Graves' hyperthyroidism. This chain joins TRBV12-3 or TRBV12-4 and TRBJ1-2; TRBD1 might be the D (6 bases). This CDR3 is CASSRHRRDIAYTF. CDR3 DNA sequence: TGTGCCAGCAGCCGCCATCGCCGGGACATAGCCTACACCTTC.